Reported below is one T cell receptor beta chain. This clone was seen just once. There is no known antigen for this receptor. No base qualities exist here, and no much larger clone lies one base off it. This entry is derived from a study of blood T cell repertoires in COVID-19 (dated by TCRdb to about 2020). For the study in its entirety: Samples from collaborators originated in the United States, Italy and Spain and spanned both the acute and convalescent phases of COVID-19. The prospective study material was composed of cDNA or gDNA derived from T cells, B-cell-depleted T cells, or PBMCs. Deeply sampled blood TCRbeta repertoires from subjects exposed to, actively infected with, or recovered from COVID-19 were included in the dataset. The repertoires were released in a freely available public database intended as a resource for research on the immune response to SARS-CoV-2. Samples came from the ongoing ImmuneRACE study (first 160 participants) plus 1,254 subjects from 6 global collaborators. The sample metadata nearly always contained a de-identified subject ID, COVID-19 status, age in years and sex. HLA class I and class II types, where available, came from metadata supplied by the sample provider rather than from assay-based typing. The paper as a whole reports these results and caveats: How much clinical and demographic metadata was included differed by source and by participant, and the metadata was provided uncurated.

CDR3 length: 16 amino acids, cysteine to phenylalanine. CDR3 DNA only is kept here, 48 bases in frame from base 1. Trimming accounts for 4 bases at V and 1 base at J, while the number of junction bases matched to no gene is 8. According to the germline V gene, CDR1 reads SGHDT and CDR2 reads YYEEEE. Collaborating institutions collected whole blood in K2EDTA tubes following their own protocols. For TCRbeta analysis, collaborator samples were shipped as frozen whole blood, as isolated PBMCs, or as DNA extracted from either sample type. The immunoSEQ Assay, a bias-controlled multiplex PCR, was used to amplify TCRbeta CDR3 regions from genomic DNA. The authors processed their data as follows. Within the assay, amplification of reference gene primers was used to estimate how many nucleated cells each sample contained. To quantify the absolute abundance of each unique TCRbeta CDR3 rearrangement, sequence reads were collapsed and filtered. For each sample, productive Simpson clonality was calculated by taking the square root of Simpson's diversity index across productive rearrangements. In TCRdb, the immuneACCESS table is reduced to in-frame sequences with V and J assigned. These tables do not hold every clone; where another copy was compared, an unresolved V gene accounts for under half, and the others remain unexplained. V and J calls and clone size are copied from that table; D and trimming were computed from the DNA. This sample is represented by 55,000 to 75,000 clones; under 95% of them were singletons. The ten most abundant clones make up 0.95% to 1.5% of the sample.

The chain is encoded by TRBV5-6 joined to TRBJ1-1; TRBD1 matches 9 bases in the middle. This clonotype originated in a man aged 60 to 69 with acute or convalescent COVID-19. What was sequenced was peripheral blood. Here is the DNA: TGTGCCAGCAGCCTCAGGACAGGGGCGGGGAACACTGAAGCTTTCTTT. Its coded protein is CASSLRTGAGNTEAFF. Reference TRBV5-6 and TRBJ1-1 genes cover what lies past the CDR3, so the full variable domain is DAGVTQSPTHLIKTRGQQVTLRCSPKSGHDTVSWYQQALGQGPQFIFQYYEEEERQRGNFPDRFSGHQFPNYSSELNVNALLLGDSALYLCASSLRTGAGNTEAFFGQGTRLTVV.